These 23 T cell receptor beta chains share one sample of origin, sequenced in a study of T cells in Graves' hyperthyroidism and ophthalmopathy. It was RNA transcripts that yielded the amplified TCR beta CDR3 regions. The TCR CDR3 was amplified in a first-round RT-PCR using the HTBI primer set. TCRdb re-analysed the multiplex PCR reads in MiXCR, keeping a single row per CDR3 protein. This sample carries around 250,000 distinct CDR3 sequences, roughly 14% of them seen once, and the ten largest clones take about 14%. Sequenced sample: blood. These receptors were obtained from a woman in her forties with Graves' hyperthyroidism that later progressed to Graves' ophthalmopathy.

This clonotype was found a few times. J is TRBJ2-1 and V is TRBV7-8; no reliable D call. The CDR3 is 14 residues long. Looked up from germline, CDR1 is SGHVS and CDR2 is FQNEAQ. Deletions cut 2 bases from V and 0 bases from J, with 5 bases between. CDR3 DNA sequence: TGTGCCAGCAGCTTAAGGTTCTCCTACAATGAGCAGTTCTTC. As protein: CASSLRFSYNEQFF.

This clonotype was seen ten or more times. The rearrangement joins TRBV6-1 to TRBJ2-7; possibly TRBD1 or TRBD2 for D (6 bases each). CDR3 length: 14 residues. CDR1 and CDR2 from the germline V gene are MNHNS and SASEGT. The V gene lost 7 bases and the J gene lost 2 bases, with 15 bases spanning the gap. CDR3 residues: CASNGGTTTYEQYF. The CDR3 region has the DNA TGTGCCAGCAATGGCGGGACAACAACCTACGAGCAGTACTTC.

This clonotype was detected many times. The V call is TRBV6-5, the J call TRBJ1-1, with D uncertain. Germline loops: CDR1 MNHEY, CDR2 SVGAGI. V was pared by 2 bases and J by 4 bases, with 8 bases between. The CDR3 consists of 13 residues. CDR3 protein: CASSYRRGTEAFF. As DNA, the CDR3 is TGTGCCAGCAGTTACCGTCGAGGCACTGAAGCTTTCTTT.

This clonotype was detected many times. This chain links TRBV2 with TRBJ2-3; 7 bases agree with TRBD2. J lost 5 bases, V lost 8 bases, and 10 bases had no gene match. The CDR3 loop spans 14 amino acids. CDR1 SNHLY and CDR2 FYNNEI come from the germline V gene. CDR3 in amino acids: CASQGSGKGDTQYF. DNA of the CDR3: TGTGCCAGCCAGGGCAGCGGGAAAGGAGATACGCAGTATTTT.

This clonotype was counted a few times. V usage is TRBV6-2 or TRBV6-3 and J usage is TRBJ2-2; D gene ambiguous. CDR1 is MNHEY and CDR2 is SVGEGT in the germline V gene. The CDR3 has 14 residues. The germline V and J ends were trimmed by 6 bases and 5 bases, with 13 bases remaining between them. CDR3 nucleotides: TGTGCCAGCAGCCTCCAATTGGGAACCGGGGAGCTGTTTTTT. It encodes CASSLQLGTGELFF.

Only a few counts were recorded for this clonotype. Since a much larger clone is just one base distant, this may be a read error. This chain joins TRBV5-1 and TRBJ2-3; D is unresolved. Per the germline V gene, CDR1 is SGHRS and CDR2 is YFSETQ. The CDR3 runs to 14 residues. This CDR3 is CTSSLFGRRDTQYF. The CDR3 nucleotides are TGCACCAGCAGCTTGTTTGGTCGCCGAGATACGCAGTATTTT.

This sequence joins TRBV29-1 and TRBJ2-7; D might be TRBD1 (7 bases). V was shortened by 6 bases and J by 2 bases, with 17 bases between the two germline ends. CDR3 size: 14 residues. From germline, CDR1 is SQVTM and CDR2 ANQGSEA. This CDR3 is CSVRAGQYPYEQYF. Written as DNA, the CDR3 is TGCAGCGTACGCGCGGGACAGTACCCCTACGAGCAGTACTTC.

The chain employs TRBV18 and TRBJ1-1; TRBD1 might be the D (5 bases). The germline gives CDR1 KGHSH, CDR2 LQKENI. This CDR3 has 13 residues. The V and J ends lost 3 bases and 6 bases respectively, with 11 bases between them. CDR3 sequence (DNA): TGTGCCAGCTCACCCGGTGGGGCCGCTGAAGCTTTCTTT. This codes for CASSPGGAAEAFF. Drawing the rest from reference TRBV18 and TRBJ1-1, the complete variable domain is NAGVMQNPRHLVRRRGQEARLRCSPMKGHSHVYWYRQLPEEGLKFMVYLQKENIIDESGMPKERFSAEFPKEGPSILRIQQVVRGDSAAYFCASSPGGAAEAFFGQGTRLTVV.

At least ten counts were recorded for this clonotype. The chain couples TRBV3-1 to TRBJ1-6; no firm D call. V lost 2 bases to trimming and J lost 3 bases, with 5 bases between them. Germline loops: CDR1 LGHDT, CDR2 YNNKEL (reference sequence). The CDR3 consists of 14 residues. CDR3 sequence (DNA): TGTGCCAGCAGCCAAACTTACTATAATTCACCCCTCCACTTT. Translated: CASSQTYYNSPLHF.

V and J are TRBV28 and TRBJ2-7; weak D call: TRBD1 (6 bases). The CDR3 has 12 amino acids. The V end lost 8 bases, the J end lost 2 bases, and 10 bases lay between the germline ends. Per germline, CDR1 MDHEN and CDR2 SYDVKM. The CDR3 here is CASEGVTYEQYF. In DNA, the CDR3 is TGTGCCAGCGAGGGGGTAACCTACGAGCAGTACTTC.

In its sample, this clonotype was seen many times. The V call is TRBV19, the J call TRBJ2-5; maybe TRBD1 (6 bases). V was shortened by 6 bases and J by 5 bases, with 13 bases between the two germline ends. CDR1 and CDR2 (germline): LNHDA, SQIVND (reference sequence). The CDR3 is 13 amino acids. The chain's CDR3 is CASRLTGGETQYF. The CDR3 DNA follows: TGTGCCAGTAGACTGACAGGAGGCGAGACCCAGTACTTC.

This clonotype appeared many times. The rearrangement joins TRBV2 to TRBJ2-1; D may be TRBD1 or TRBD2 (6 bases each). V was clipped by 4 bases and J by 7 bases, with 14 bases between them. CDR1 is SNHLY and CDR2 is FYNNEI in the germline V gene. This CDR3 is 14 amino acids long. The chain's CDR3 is CASSALWGANEQFF. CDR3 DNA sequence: TGTGCCAGCAGTGCCTTGTGGGGGGCAAATGAGCAGTTCTTC.

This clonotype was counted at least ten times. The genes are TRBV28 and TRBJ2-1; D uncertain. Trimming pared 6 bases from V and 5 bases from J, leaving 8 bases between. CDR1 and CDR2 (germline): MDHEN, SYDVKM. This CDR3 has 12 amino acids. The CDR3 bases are TGTGCCAGCAGGCCTGGGGACAATGAGCAGTTCTTC. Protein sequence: CASRPGDNEQFF.

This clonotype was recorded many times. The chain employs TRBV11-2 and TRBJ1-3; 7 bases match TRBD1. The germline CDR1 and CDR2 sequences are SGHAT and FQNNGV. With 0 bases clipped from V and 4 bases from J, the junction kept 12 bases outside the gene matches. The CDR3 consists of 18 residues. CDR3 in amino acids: CASSLDLTQGTRGNTIYF. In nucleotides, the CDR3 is TGTGCCAGCAGCTTAGATCTTACACAGGGGACCAGAGGAAACACCATATATTTT.

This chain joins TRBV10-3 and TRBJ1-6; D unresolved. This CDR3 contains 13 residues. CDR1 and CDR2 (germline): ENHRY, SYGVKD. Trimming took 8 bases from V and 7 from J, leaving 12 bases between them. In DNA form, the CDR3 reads TGTGCCATCGGCCGGGAAAGCAATTCACCCCTCCACTTT. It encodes CAIGRESNSPLHF.

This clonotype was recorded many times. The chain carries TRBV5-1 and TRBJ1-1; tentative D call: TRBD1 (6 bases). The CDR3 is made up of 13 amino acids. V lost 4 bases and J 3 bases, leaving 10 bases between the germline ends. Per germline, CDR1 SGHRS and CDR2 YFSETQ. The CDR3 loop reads CASSVTGHTEAFF. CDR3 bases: TGCGCCAGCAGCGTTACAGGGCACACTGAAGCTTTCTTT.

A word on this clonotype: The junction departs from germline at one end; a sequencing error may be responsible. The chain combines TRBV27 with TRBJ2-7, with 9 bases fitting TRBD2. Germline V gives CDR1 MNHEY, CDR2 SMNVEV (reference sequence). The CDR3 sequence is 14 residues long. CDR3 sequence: CTSSWASGTYEQYF. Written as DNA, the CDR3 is TGTACCAGCAGTTGGGCTAGCGGGACCTACGAGCAGTACTTC.

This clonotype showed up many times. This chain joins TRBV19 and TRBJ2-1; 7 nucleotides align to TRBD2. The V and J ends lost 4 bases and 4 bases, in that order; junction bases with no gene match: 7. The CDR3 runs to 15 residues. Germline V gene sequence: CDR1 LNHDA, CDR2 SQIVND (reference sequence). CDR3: CASSTRLAVYNEQFF. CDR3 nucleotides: TGTGCCAGTAGTACCCGACTAGCAGTATACAATGAGCAGTTCTTC.

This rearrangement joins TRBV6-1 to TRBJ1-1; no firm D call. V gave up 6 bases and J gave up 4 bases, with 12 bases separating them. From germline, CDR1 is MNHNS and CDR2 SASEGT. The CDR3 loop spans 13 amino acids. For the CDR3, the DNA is TGTGCCAGCAGCCTGGGAGAGACCACTGAAGCTTTCTTT. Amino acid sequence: CASSLGETTEAFF.

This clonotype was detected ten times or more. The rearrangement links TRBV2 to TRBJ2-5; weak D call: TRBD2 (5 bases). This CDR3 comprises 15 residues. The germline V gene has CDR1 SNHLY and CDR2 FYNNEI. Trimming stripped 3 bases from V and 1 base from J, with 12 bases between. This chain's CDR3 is CASSDGSGIQETQYF. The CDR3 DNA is TGTGCCAGCAGTGATGGGTCGGGAATCCAAGAGACCCAGTACTTC.

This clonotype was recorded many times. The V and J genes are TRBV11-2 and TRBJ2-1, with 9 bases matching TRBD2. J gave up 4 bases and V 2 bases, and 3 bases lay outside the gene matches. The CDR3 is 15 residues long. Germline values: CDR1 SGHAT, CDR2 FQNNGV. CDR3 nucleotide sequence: TGTGCCAGCAGCTTAATCACTAGCGGGTACAATGAGCAGTTCTTC. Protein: CASSLITSGYNEQFF.

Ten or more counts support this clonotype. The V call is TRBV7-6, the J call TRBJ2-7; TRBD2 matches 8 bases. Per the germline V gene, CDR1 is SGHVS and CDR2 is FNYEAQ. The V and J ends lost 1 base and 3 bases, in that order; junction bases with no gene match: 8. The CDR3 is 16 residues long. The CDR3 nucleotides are TGTGCCAGCAGCTTAGATGTAGCGGGACCATTCTACGAGCAGTACTTC. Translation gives CASSLDVAGPFYEQYF. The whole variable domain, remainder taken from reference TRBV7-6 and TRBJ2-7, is GAGVSQSPRYKVTKRGQDVALRCDPISGHVSLYWYRQALGQGPEFLTYFNYEAQQDKSGLPNDRFSAERPEGSISTLTIQRTEQRDSAMYRCASSLDVAGPFYEQYFGPGTRLTVT.

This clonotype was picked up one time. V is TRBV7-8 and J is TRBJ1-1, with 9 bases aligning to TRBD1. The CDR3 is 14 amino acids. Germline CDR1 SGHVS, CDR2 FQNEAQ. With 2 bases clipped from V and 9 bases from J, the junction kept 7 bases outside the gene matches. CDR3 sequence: CASSLPKDRGKAFF. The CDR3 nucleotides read TGTGCCAGCAGCTTACCCAAGGACAGGGGAAAAGCTTTCTTT.